One sample yielded the 14 T cell receptor beta chains listed below, sequenced in a study of cytomegalovirus exposure and HLA in healthy donors. This PCR relied on a set of 60 Vbeta primers and 13 Jbeta primers. Sequenced by immunoSEQ multiplex PCR; TCRdb stores in-frame clones only, minus some. The top ten hold roughly 2.5% of the sample, which has about 120,000 clones, about three quarters seen once. Sequenced: PBMCs. The receptors derive from a woman in her thirties or forties in good health and CMV-seropositive.

The CDR3 nucleotides are TGTGCCAGTAGTATAACAGCCTCCAATCAGCCCCAGCATTTT. This translates into CASSITASNQPQHF. V and J are TRBV19 and TRBJ1-5; D is unresolved. Germline CDR1 reads LNHDA; CDR2 reads SQIVND (reference sequence). V lost 2 bases to trimming and J lost 3 bases, with 8 bases between them. There are 14 residues in the CDR3.

The chain uses TRBV4-2 and TRBJ2-1, with 8 bases fitting TRBD2. The CDR3 has 14 residues. Germline lookup yields CDR1 LGHNA and CDR2 YNFKEQ. The ends lost 3 bases at V and 12 bases at J; junction bases unmatched: 10. CDR3: CASSQEVGTRGQFF. CDR3 DNA sequence: TGTGCCAGCAGCCAGGAGGTGGGGACTAGGGGGCAGTTCTTC.

The V and J genes are TRBV4-1 and TRBJ1-2; perhaps TRBD1 as D (5 bases). Germline values: CDR1 MGHRA, CDR2 YSYEKL. Deletions cut 1 base from V and 8 bases from J, with 14 bases between. There are 14 residues in the CDR3. The DNA for the CDR3 is TGCGCCAGCAGCCAAGGCGTGGGGCGTCAGGGCTACACCTTC. This translates into CASSQGVGRQGYTF.

The V call is TRBV20-1, the J call TRBJ1-1; D remains ambiguous. This CDR3 comprises 11 residues. The V gene's germline CDR1 is DFQATT and CDR2 SNEGSKA (reference sequence). CDR3 sequence: CSVGRNTEAFF. The CDR3 DNA sequence: TGCAGCGTAGGGAGGAACACTGAAGCTTTCTTT.

V and J are TRBV7-9 and TRBJ2-7, with 8 bases matching TRBD2. The ends lost 2 bases at V and 7 bases at J; junction bases unmatched: 4. Germline CDR1 and CDR2: SEHNR and FQNEAQ (reference sequence). The CDR3 has 13 amino acids. The CDR3: CASSLPGLGEQYF. CDR3 in DNA: TGTGCCAGCAGCTTACCGGGACTAGGAGAGCAGTACTTC.

The chain links TRBV27 to TRBJ1-6; D perhaps matches TRBD1 (5 bases). Germline V gives CDR1 MNHEY, CDR2 SMNVEV (reference sequence). The CDR3 totals 15 residues. Between the trimmed V and J ends, which lost 2 bases and 1 base, there was a span of 6 bases. The CDR3 nucleotides read TGTGCCAGCAGTTTAAGGGGTTCCTATAATTCACCCCTCCACTTT. It specifies CASSLRGSYNSPLHF.

For the CDR3, the DNA is TGTGCCAGCAGCTTAAATAGCGGGACAGGGAATGAAAAACTGTTTTTT. It translates to CASSLNSGTGNEKLFF. The V and J genes are TRBV7-2 and TRBJ1-4; TRBD1 matches at 9 bases. J gave up 5 bases and V 2 bases, and 6 bases lay outside the gene matches. The CDR3 runs to 16 residues. Germline CDR1 and CDR2: SGHTA and FQGNSA.

This chain uses TRBV2 with TRBJ2-5; D remains unclear. This CDR3 is built from 13 residues. Germline V gene lookup returns CDR1 SNHLY and CDR2 FYNNEI. Trimming removed 7 bases from V and 4 bases from J, with 13 bases in between. CDR3 in amino acids: CASNYAVGETQYF. The CDR3 nucleotides read TGTGCCAGCAATTACGCGGTGGGAGAGACCCAGTACTTC. Together with reference TRBV2 and TRBJ2-5, the CDR3 gives the full variable domain: EPEVTQTPSHQVTQMGQEVILRCVPISNHLYFYWYRQILGQKVEFLVSFYNNEISEKSEIFDDQFSVERPDGSNFTLKIRSTKLEDSAMYFCASNYAVGETQYFGPGTRLLVL.

A remark on this clone: A read error may account for a junction end that differs from germline. Other DNA sequences in the sample encode the same CDR3. This chain uses TRBV7-2 with TRBJ1-6, with TRBD1 matching 7 bases. The germline CDR1 and CDR2 sequences are SGHTA and FQGNSA. This CDR3 has 15 residues. CDR3 residues: CASSPRQGHNSPLHF. Written as DNA, the CDR3 is TGTGCCAGCAGCCCTAGACAGGGCCATAATTCCCCCCTCCACTTT.

DNA for the CDR3: TGTGCCAGTACTGAGGGAGGGAATATTCATTCACCCCTCCACTTT. Protein sequence: CASTEGGNIHSPLHF. The rearrangement uses TRBV19 and TRBJ1-6; D gene uncertain. V was clipped by 7 bases and J by 8 bases, with 18 bases between them. The germline gives CDR1 LNHDA, CDR2 SQIVND (reference sequence). The CDR3 is 15 residues long.

The CDR3 here is CASSRVAGTTYNEQFF. CDR3 DNA: TGTGCCAGCAGCCGAGTAGCGGGAACCACCTACAATGAGCAGTTCTTC. The chain couples TRBV14 to TRBJ2-1, with 8 positions matching TRBD2. This CDR3 contains 16 residues. V lost 4 bases, J lost 2 bases, and 7 bases stayed unmatched. Germline CDR1 is SGHDN and CDR2 is FVKESK.

The table lists this clone with a few counts. The chain combines TRBV6-6 with TRBJ1-5; 8 bases align to TRBD1. CDR1 and CDR2 from the germline V gene are MNHNY and SVGAGI (reference sequence). The CDR3 runs to 14 residues. V was clipped by 2 bases and J by 4 bases; unmatched bases: 1. CDR3 DNA sequence: TGTGCCAGCAGTTACGGACAGGGTAATCAGCCCCAGCATTTT. Protein sequence: CASSYGQGNQPQHF.

This CDR3 reads CSGPTSGRSNEQFF. The CDR3 coding sequence is TGCAGCGGTCCGACTAGCGGGAGAAGCAATGAGCAGTTCTTC. The chain combines TRBV29-1 with TRBJ2-1; 12 bases map to TRBD2. This CDR3 comprises 14 residues. Per germline, CDR1 SQVTM and CDR2 ANQGSEA. The ends lost 7 bases at V and 6 bases at J; junction bases unmatched: 7.

The chain combines TRBV6-4 with TRBJ1-2; D gene uncertain. Trimming left V 6 bases short and J 7 bases short, with 15 bases between. The CDR3 has 13 residues. The germline CDR1 and CDR2 sequences are MRHNA and SNTAGT. CDR3 sequence reads: CASRSTPQTGYTF. The CDR3 nucleotides are TGTGCCAGCAGATCAACCCCACAGACTGGCTACACCTTC.